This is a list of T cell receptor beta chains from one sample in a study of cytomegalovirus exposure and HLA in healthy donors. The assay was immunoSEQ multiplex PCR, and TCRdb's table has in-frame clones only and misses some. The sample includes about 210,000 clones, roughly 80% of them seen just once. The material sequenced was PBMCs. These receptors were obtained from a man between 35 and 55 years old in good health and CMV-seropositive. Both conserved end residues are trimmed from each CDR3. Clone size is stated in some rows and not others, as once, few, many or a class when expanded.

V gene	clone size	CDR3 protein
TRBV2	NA	ATLAEKPTMNTEAF
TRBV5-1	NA	ASSLEGQGNQPQH
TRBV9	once	ASSVDPGGPYEQY
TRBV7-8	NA	ASSPGLAGASYNEQF
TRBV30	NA	ASYDQGTGTYNEQF
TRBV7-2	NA	ASSLGQGLNYGYT
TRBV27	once	ASSRQGYGYEQY
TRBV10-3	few	AISEPRERWLAGGRGYEQY
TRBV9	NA	ASSPQGTSNTEAF
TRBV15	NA	ATSRPRTGQGAAGELF
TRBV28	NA	ASSPAVNTEAF
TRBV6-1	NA	ASTDREHQPQH
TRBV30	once	AWSVRFGYSYGYT
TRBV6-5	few	ASRLNYGIGSEQY
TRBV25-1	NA	ASGSGGRSNGYT
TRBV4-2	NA	ASSQGLGGASGNTIY
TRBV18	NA	ASSPYRQNTGELF
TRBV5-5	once	ASSLGATDPGYT